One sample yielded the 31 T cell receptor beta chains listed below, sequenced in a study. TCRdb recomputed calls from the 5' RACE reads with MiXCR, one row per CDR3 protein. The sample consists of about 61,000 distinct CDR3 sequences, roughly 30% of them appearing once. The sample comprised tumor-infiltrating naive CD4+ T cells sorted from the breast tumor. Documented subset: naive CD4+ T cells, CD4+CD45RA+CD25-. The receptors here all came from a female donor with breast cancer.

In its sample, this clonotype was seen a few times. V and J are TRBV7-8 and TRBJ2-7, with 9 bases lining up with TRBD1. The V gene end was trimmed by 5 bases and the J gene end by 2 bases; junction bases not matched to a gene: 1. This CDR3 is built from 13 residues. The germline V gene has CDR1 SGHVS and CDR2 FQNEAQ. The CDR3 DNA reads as TGTGCCAGCAGCCGGACAGGGGCCTACGAGCAGTACTTC. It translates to CASSRTGAYEQYF.

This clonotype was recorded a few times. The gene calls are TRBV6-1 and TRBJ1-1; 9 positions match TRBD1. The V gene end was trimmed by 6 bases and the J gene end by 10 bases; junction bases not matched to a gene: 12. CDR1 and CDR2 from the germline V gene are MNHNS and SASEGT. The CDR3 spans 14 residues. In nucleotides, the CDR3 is TGTGCCAGCAGCCCTACAGGGGGCGCCCCCGCAGCTTTCTTT. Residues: CASSPTGGAPAAFF.

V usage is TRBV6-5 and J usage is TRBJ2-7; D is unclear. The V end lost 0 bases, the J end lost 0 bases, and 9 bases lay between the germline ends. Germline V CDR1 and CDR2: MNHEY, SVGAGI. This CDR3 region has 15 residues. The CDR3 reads CASSYSAIDSYEQYF. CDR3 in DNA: TGTGCCAGCAGTTACTCGGCGATAGACTCCTACGAGCAGTACTTC.

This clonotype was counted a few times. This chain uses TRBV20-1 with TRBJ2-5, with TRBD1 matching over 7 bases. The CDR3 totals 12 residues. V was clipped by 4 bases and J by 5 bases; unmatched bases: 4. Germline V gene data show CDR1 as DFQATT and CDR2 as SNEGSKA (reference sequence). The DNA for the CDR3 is TGCAGTGCTACATCACAGGGGGAGACCCAGTACTTC. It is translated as CSATSQGETQYF.

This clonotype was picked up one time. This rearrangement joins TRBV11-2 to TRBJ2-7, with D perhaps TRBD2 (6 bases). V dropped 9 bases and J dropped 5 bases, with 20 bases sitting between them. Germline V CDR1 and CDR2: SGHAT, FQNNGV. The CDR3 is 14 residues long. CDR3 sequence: CASLQGRTINEQYF. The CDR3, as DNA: TGTGCCAGTTTGCAGGGACGGACTATTAACGAGCAGTACTTC.

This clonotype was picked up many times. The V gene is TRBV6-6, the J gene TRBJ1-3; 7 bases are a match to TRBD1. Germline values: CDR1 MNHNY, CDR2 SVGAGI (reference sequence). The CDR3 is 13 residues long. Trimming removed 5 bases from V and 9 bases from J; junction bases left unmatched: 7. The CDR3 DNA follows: TGTGCCAGCAGTCCGGGACAGCTCGCCACCATATATTTT. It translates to CASSPGQLATIYF.

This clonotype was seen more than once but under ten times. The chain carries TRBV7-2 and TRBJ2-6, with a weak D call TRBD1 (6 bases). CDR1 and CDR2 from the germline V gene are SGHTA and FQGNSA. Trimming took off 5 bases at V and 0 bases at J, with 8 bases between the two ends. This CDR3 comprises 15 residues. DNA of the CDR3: TGTGCCAGCAGCGCGGACAGCTCTGGGGCCAACGTCCTGACTTTC. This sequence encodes CASSADSSGANVLTF.

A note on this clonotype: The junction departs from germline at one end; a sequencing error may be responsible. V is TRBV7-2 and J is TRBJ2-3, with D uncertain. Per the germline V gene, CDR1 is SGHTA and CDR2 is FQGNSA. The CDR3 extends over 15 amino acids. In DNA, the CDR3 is TGTGCCGGCAGCTTAGAGCGAAGCGGCACAGATACGCAGTATTTT. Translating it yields CAGSLERSGTDTQYF.

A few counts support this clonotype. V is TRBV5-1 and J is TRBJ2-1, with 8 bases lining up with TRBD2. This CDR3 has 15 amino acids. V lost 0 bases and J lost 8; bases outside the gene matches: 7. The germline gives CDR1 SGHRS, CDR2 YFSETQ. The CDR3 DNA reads TGCGCCAGCAGCTTGGTGGCTAGCGGGTACCATGAGCAGTTCTTC. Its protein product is CASSLVASGYHEQFF.

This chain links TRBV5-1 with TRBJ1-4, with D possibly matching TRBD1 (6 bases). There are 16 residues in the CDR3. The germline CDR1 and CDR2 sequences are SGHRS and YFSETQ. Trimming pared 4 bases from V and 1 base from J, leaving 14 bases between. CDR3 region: CASSLGTYRTNEKLFF. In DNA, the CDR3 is TGCGCCAGCAGCCTTGGGACATATCGAACTAATGAAAAACTGTTTTTT.

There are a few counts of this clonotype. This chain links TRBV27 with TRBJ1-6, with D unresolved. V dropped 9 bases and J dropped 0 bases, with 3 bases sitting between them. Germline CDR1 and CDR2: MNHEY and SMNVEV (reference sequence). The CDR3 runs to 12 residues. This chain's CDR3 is CARSSYNSPLHF. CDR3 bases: TGTGCCAGGAGCTCCTATAATTCACCCCTCCACTTT.

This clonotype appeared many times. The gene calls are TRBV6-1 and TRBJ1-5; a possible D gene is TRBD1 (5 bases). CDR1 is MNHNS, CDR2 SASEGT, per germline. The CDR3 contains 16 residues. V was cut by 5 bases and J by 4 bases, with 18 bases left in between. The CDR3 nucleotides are TGTGCCAGCAGTAACCTCTGGGGGGGGGATAATCAGCCCCAGCATTTT. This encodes CASSNLWGGDNQPQHF.

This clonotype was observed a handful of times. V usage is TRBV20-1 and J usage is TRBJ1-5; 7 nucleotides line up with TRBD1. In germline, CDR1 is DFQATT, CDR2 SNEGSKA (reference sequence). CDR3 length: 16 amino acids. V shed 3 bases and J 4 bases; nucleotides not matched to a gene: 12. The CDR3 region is CSASQPGQSSNQPQHF. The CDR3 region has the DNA TGCAGTGCTAGTCAACCGGGACAGAGTTCAAATCAGCCCCAGCATTTT.

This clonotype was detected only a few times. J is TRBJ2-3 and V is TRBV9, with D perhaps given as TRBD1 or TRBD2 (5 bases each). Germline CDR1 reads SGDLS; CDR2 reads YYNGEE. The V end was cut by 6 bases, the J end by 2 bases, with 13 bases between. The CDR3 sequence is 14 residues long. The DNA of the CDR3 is TGTGCCAGCAATACGGGACCCTACACAGATACGCAGTATTTT. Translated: CASNTGPYTDTQYF.

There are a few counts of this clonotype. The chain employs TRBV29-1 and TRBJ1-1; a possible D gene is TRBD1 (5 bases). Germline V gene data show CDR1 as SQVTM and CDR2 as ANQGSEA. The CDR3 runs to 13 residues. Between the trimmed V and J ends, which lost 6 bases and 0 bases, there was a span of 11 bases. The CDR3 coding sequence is TGCAGCGTGAAGGTACAGGTGAACACTGAAGCTTTCTTT. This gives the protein CSVKVQVNTEAFF.

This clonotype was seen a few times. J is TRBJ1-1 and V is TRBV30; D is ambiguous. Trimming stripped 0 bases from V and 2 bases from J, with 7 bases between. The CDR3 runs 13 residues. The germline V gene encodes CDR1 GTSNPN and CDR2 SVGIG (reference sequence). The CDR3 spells CAWSVHDNTEAFF. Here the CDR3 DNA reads TGTGCCTGGAGTGTACATGACAACACTGAAGCTTTCTTT.

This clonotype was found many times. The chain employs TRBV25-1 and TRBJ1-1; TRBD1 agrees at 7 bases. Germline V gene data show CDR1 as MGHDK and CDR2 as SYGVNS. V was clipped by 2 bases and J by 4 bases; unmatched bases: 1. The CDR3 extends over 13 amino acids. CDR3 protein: CASSEQGGTEAFF. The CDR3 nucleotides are TGTGCCAGCAGTGAACAGGGGGGCACTGAAGCTTTCTTT.

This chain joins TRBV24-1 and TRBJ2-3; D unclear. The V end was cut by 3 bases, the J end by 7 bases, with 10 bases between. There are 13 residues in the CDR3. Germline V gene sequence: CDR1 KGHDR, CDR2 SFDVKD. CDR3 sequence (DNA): TGTGCCACCAGTGATGGGAATAAGTATACGCAGTATTTT. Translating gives CATSDGNKYTQYF.

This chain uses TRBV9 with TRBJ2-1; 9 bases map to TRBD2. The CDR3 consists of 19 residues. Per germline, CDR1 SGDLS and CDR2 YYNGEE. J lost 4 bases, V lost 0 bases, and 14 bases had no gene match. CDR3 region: CASSVEGSGSWGVYNEQFF. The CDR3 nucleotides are TGTGCCAGCAGCGTAGAAGGTAGCGGGAGTTGGGGGGTTTACAATGAGCAGTTCTTC.

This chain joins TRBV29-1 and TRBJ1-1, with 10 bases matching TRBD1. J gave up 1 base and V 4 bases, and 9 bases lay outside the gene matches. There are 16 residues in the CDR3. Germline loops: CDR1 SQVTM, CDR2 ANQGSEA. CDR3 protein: CSVGGGTGVGNTEAFF. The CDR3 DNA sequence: TGCAGCGTTGGGGGCGGGACAGGGGTCGGGAACACTGAAGCTTTCTTT. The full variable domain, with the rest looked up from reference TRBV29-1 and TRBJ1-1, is SAVISQKPSRDICQRGTSLTIQCQVDSQVTMMFWYRQQPGQSLTLIATANQGSEATYESGFVIDKFPISRPNLTFSTLTVSNMSPEDSSIYLCSVGGGTGVGNTEAFFGQGTRLTVV.

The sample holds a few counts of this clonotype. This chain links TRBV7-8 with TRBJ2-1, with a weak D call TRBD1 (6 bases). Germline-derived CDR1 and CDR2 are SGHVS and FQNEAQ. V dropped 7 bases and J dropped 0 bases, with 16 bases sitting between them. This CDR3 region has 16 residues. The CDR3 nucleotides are TGTGCCAGCACTAAACGGGACACGAGCTCCTACAATGAGCAGTTCTTC. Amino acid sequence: CASTKRDTSSYNEQFF.

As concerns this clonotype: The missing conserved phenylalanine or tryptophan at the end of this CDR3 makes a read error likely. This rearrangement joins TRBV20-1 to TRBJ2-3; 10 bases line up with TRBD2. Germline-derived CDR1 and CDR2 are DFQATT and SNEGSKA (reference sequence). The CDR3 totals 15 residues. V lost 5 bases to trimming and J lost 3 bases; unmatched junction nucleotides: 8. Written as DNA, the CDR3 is TGCAGTGCTTTACTAACTAGCGGGGTAACAGATACGCAGTATCTT. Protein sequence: CSALLTSGVTDTQYL.

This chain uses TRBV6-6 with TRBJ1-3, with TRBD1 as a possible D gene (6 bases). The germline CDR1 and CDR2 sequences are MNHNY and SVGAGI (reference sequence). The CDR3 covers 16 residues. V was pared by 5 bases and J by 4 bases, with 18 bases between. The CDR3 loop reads CASSAPGKGDGNTIYF. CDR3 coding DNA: TGTGCCAGCAGTGCCCCAGGCAAGGGGGACGGAAACACCATATATTTT.

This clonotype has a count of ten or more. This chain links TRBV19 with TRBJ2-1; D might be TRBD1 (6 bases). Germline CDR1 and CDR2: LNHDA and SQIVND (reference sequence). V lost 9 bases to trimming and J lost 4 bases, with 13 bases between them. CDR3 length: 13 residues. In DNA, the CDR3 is TGTGCCAGGAGCAGGGGCGAGTACAATGAGCAGTTCTTC. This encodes CARSRGEYNEQFF.

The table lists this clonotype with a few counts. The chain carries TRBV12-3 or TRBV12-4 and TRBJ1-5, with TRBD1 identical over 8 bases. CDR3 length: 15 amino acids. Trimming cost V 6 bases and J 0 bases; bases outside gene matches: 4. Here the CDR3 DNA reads TGTGCCAGCAGCGTCGACAGGGGTAGCAATCAGCCCCAGCATTTT. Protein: CASSVDRGSNQPQHF.

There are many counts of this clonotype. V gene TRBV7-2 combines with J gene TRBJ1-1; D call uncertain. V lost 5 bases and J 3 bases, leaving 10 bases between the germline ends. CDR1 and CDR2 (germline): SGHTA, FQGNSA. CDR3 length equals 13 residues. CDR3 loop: CASSVQRDTEAFF. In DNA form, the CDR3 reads TGTGCCAGCAGCGTACAAAGGGACACTGAAGCTTTCTTT.

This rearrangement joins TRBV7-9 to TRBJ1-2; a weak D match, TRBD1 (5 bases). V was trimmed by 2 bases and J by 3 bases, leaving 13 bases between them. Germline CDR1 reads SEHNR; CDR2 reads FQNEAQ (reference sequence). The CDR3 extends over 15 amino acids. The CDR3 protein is CASSLSKGPYYGYTF. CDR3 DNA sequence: TGTGCCAGCAGCTTATCTAAGGGACCCTACTATGGCTACACCTTC.

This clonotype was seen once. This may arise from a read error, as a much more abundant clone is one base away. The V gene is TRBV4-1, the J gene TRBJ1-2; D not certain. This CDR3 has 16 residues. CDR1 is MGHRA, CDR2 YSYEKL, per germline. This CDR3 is CASSQLIGRRNYGHTF. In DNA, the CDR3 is TGCGCCAGCAGCCAATTAATTGGACGGCGAAACTATGGCCACACCTTC.

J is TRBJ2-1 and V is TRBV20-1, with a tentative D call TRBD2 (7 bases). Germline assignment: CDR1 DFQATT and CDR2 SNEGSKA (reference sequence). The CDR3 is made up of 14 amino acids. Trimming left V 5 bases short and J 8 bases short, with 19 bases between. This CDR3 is CSAAWGGGTDEQFF. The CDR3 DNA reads TGCAGTGCTGCTTGGGGAGGGGGGACCGATGAGCAGTTCTTC.

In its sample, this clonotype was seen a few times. The CDR3 sequence: CSAWGFSADTQYF. In nucleotides, the CDR3 is TGCAGCGCATGGGGGTTTTCCGCAGATACGCAGTATTTT. J is TRBJ2-3 and V is TRBV20-1; the D gene could be TRBD1 or TRBD2 (5 bases each). The length of the CDR3 is 13 residues. Germline assignment: CDR1 DFQATT and CDR2 SNEGSKA (reference sequence).

CDR3 protein: CASSQAGTGETQYF. Written as DNA, the CDR3 is TGTGCCAGCAGCCAAGCGGGGACAGGAGAGACCCAGTACTTC. The chain recombines TRBV14 with TRBJ2-5, with TRBD1 matching over 8 bases. V dropped 1 base and J dropped 4; count of bases not matched to a gene: 2. The CDR3 has 14 residues. Germline loops: CDR1 SGHDN, CDR2 FVKESK.